This is a list of T cell receptor beta chains from one sample in a study of T cell repertoires in aging, cancer and after chemotherapy. TCRdb called the multiplex PCR reads again in MiXCR, with one record for every CDR3 protein. Here the sample spans about 2,200 distinct CDR3 sequences, around 24% being singletons. Sequencing was carried out using blood. These receptors were taken from a human donor with a solid tumor. CDR3s include the opening cysteine and the closing phenylalanine or tryptophan. Fields, in order: D gene, V gene, J gene, clone size, CDR3 length, CDR3 DNA, CDR3 protein. A D gene is named only where the DNA matches it firmly. For some rows the clone size is stated as once, few or many, or as a class when expanded; others skip it.

>-|TRBV12-3/TRBV12-4|TRBJ2-1|medium-sized|17
TGTGCCAGCAGCCCACGTGGGGTTAGCGGATTCCAGGTTGAGCAGTTCTTC
CASSPRGVSGFQVEQFF
>TRBD2|TRBV7-9|TRBJ2-5|-|19
TGTGCCAGCAGCTTAATTCAAGGCGGGGGGGCCGGGAAGAAAGAGACCCAGTACTTC
CASSLIQGGGAGKKETQYF
>-|TRBV5-6|TRBJ2-7|large|17
TGTGCCAGCAGCTACCGGTACGCAGGGCCGGGTACCTACGAGCAGTACTTC
CASSYRYAGPGTYEQYF
>TRBD2|TRBV19|TRBJ2-3|medium-sized|15
TGTGCCAGTTGTGCTAGCGGGGGGATTTCAGATACGCAGTATTTT
CASCASGGISDTQYF
>TRBD2|TRBV7-2|TRBJ2-3|few|17
TGTGCCAGCAGCTTCCCCCGGCTAGCGGGGGGACACGATACGCAGTATTTT
CASSFPRLAGGHDTQYF
>TRBD2|TRBV29-1|TRBJ2-7|large|16
TGCAGCGTTGTCCCGACCGGGACTAGTTCCCCTTACGAGCAGTACTTC
CSVVPTGTSSPYEQYF
>-|TRBV30|TRBJ1-2|medium-sized|14
TGTGCCTGGAGTGTCGGCGGATGGAACTATGGCTACACCTTC
CAWSVGGWNYGYTF
>-|TRBV20-1|TRBJ1-2|-|12
TGCAGTGCTAGAGTCTCTTCCAGTGGCTACACCTTC
CSARVSSSGYTF
>-|TRBV4-1|TRBJ1-2|-|17
TGCGCCAGCAGCCAAGTAGGTACAGGGCTTTCATACTATGGCTACACCTTC
CASSQVGTGLSYYGYTF
>-|TRBV7-9|TRBJ2-5|medium-sized|12
TGTGCCAGCAGCTTAGGGGCGGAGACCCAGTACTTC
CASSLGAETQYF
>-|TRBV6-5|TRBJ1-2|medium-sized|15
TGTGCCAGCAGTTACGATAGACAGGTTTCGTATGGCTACACCTTC
CASSYDRQVSYGYTF
>TRBD1|TRBV30|TRBJ2-7|-|17
TGTGCCTGGAGTCCTCGGGACAGACAGGGGACGCCCTACGAGCAGTACTTC
CAWSPRDRQGTPYEQYF
>-|TRBV5-5|TRBJ2-2|medium-sized|16
TGTGCCAGCAGCTGGGGGGGGGCCCTGAACACCGGGGAGCTGTTTTTT
CASSWGGALNTGELFF
>-|TRBV19|TRBJ2-3|medium-sized|14
TGTGCCAGTAGCTGGAGGGTCAGCACAGATACGCAGTATTTT
CASSWRVSTDTQYF
>TRBD1|TRBV6-1|TRBJ2-2|-|16
TGTGCCAGCAGTTCCGGGACAGGGGGCGAGACCGGGGAGCTGTTTTTT
CASSSGTGGETGELFF
>TRBD1|TRBV6-5|TRBJ1-1|medium-sized|12
TGTGCCAGCAGCCCCGACAGGGTGATGGCTTTCTTT
CASSPDRVMAFF
>-|TRBV5-1|TRBJ2-7|few|13
TGCGCCAGCAAGAGGCCAGACTCCTACGAGCAGTACTTC
CASKRPDSYEQYF
>-|TRBV24-1|TRBJ2-1|medium-sized|12
TGTGCCCGCGCCGGGCCAGGGTTTGAGCAGTTCTTC
CARAGPGFEQFF
>TRBD1|TRBV5-5|TRBJ1-4|-|11
TGCCTGGGACAGCTAAATGAAAAACTGTTTTTT
CLGQLNEKLFF
>-|TRBV20-1|TRBJ2-1|medium-sized|13
TGCAGTGCTAGCGGAGGCATGGGCGTTGAGCAGTTCTTC
CSASGGMGVEQFF
>TRBD1|TRBV25-1|TRBJ1-4|few|15
TGTGCCAGCAGTCAGGGACAGGGCTTTTATGAAAAACTGTTTTTT
CASSQGQGFYEKLFF
>-|TRBV12-3/TRBV12-4|TRBJ2-1|-|12
TGTGCTAGTGGCCCTACTAGAGATGAGCAGTTCTTC
CASGPTRDEQFF
>TRBD1|TRBV4-3|TRBJ1-2|medium-sized|14
TGCGCCAGCAGCTTCGGACAGGGCGGATATGGCTACACCTTC
CASSFGQGGYGYTF
>-|TRBV6-4|TRBJ1-6|medium-sized|13
TGTGCCAGCAGTGACTCGGAGGGTTCACCCCTCCACTTT
CASSDSEGSPLHF
>-|TRBV4-3|TRBJ1-2|few|19
TGCGCCAGCAGCCCCGCGGGGGGGCAGCCCCATAGAAACAACTATGGCTACACCTTC
CASSPAGGQPHRNNYGYTF
>-|TRBV18|TRBJ2-2|medium-sized|14
TGTGCCAGCTCACCACCAGAGAACACCGGGGAGCTGTTTTTT
CASSPPENTGELFF
>-|TRBV5-5|TRBJ2-5|medium-sized|11
TGTGCCAGCAGCTTAAAAGAGACCCAGTACTTC
CASSLKETQYF
>-|TRBV19|TRBJ2-1|medium-sized|14
TGTGCCAGTAGTTGGGGAGGGGACAACAATGAGCAGTTCTTC
CASSWGGDNNEQFF
>-|TRBV4-2|TRBJ2-7|few|14
TGCGCCAGCAGCCAAGGGAGTTCGGCTAACGAGCAGTACTTC
CASSQGSSANEQYF
>TRBD1|TRBV5-4|TRBJ2-5|-|18
TGTGCCAGCAGCTTGGGGGGGTACCGGACAGGGGGACAAGAGACCCAGTACTTC
CASSLGGYRTGGQETQYF
>-|TRBV6-4|TRBJ1-6|medium-sized|14
TGTGCCAGCAGAAAGTCCGGGGCAGGTTCACCCCTCCACTTT
CASRKSGAGSPLHF
>-|TRBV14|TRBJ1-4|-|16
TGTGCCAGCAGCCGTTCGGGGGCGCCCACTAATGAAAAACTGTTTTTT
CASSRSGAPTNEKLFF
>TRBD2|TRBV7-2|TRBJ2-3|medium-sized|18
TGTGCCAGCAGGGGGAGGGTCACCCTAGCGGGGTTGGCAGATACGCAGTATTTT
CASRGRVTLAGLADTQYF
>TRBD2|TRBV7-2|TRBJ2-5|few|14
TGTGCCAGCAGCTTACTTCCGGGGGGGGAGACCCAGTACTTC
CASSLLPGGETQYF
>TRBD1|TRBV6-4|TRBJ2-1|medium-sized|16
TGTGCCAGCAGTGAGGATGTGGACAGGGCAGGCGATGAGCAGTTCTTC
CASSEDVDRAGDEQFF
>TRBD1|TRBV15|TRBJ2-7|medium-sized|13
TGTGCCACCAGCAGCAGGGGGTTCTACGAGCAGTACTTC
CATSSRGFYEQYF
>TRBD1|TRBV10-2|TRBJ1-5|-|16
TGCGCCAGCAGCGAAGTCCAGGGGGCTCAAGGGCAGCCCCAGCATTTT
CASSEVQGAQGQPQHF
>TRBD1|TRBV5-6|TRBJ2-7|-|15
TGTGCCAGCAGCTCGTCGGGACAGGGGGCTTACGAGCAGTACTTC
CASSSSGQGAYEQYF
>-|TRBV6-1|TRBJ1-2|medium-sized|15
TGTGCCAGCAGTGAAGCGAGGAAGGTGCTTTATGGCTACACCTTC
CASSEARKVLYGYTF
>-|TRBV7-2|TRBJ2-2|medium-sized|13
TGTGCCAGCAGCTTACCATCCATCGGGGAGCTGTTTTTT
CASSLPSIGELFF
>-|TRBV4-3|TRBJ2-7|-|13
TGCGCCAGCAGCCAGCAGGGATCCTACGAGCAGTACTTC
CASSQQGSYEQYF
>TRBD1|TRBV5-4|TRBJ1-4|-|14
TGTGCCAGCAGCTCGGACAGGGCTAATGAAAAACTGTTTTTT
CASSSDRANEKLFF
>TRBD1|TRBV10-3|TRBJ1-2|medium-sized|15
TGTGCCATCAGTGACCCGGGGACAGGGAACTATGGCTACACCTTC
CAISDPGTGNYGYTF
>-|TRBV19|TRBJ2-5|medium-sized|15
TGTGCCAGTAGTACCGGGCTGGCGGAGCAAGAGACCCAGTACTTC
CASSTGLAEQETQYF
>-|TRBV11-1|TRBJ2-7|-|14
TGTGCCAGCAGCCCCCAGACAGTTACCTACGAGCAGTACTTC
CASSPQTVTYEQYF
>TRBD1|TRBV7-3|TRBJ2-2|-|18
TGTGCCAGCAGCGACCACCCATCAGGACAGGCGAACACCGGGGAGCTGTTTTTT
CASSDHPSGQANTGELFF
>-|TRBV12-3/TRBV12-4|TRBJ2-1|medium-sized|13
TGTGCCAGCAGTTTAATCGGAGGGTTGGGGCAGTTCTTC
CASSLIGGLGQFF
>-|TRBV20-1|TRBJ1-2|few|16
TGCAGTGCTAGAGAGGCCGGGGGAGGGTTAATCAGTGGCTACACCTTC
CSAREAGGGLISGYTF
>-|TRBV24-1|TRBJ1-2|few|14
TGTGCCACCAGTGATCCTAATAACCTCTATGGCTACACCTTC
CATSDPNNLYGYTF
>-|TRBV15|TRBJ1-1|medium-sized|15
TGTGCCACCAGCCGTCGCCGTGGAGTAGGCACTGAAGCTTTCTTT
CATSRRRGVGTEAFF
>-|TRBV6-6|TRBJ2-3|medium-sized|15
TGTGCCAGCAGTCTGGGAGGCAGTTACACAGATACGCAGTATTTT
CASSLGGSYTDTQYF
>-|TRBV6-1|TRBJ2-3|large|15
TGTGCCAGCAGTGAAAGGAGCCTTTACACAGATACGCAGTATTTT
CASSERSLYTDTQYF
>TRBD2|TRBV4-3|TRBJ2-7|-|17
TGCGCCAGCAGCCGCGGGAGGGGGGCAGGGGCTCTCTACGAGCAGTACTTC
CASSRGRGAGALYEQYF
>-|TRBV5-6|TRBJ2-4|few|16
TGTGCCAGCAGCTTGGCACTATTTATGTCCAAAAACATTCAGTACTTC
CASSLALFMSKNIQYF